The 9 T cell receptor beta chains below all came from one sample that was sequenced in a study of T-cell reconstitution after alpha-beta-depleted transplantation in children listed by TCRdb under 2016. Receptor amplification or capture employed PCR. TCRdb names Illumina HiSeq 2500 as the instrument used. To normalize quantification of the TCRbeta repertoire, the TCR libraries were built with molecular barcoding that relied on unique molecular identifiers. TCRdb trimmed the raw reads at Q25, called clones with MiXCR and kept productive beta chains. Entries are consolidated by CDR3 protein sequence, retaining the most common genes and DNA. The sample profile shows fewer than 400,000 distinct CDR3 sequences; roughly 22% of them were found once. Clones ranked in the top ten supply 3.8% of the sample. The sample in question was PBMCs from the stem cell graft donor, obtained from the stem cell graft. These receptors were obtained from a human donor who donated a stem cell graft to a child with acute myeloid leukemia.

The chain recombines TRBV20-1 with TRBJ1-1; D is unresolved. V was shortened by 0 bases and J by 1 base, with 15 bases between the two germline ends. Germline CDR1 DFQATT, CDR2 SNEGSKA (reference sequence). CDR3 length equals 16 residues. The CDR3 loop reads CSARDAGRYGNTEAFF. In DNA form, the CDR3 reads TGCAGTGCTAGAGATGCTGGCAGGTACGGGAACACTGAAGCTTTCTTT.

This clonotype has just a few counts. CDR3 amino acids: CSARVGENTGELFF. In DNA form, the CDR3 reads TGCAGTGCTAGAGTGGGGGAGAACACCGGGGAGCTGTTTTTT. J is TRBJ2-2 and V is TRBV20-1, with D perhaps TRBD1 or TRBD2 (5 bases each). The CDR3 contains 14 residues. Germline assignment: CDR1 DFQATT and CDR2 SNEGSKA (reference sequence). Between the trimmed V and J ends, which lost 1 base and 1 base, there was a span of 7 bases.

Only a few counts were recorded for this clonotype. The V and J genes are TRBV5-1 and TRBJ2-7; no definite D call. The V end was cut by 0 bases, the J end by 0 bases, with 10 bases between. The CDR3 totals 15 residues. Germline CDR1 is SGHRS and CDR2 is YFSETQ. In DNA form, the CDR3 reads TGCGCCAGCAGCTTGGACGGAACGAGCTCCTACGAGCAGTACTTC. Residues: CASSLDGTSSYEQYF.

The CDR3 DNA reads TGCGCCAGCAGCCCTGGGTTCGGAGGCTTAGATACGCAGTATTTT. This sequence encodes CASSPGFGGLDTQYF. The chain employs TRBV5-1 and TRBJ2-3; tentative D call: TRBD2 (5 bases). V shed 4 bases and J shed 5 bases, with 17 bases lying between them. CDR3 length equals 15 residues. Germline V gene lookup returns CDR1 SGHRS and CDR2 YFSETQ.

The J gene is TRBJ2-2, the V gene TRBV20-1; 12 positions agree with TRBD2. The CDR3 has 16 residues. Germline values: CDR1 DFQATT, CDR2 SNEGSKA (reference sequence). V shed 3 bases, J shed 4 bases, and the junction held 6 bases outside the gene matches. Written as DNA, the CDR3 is TGCAGTGCTAGGCCCTTGACTAGCGGGAGCACCGGGGAGCTGTTTTTT. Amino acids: CSARPLTSGSTGELFF.

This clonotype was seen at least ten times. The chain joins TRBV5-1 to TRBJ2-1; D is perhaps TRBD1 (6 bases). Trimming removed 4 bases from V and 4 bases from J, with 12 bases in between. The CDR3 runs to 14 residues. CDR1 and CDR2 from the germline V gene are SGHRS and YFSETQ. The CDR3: CASSLRTVYNEQFF. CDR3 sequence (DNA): TGCGCCAGCAGCCTGAGGACAGTTTACAATGAGCAGTTCTTC.

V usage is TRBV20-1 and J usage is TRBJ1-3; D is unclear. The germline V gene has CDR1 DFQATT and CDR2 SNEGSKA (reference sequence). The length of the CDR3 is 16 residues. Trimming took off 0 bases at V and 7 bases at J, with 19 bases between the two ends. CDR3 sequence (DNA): TGCAGTGCTAGAGATCCCGGCGGATCCGGCGTGAACACCATATATTTT. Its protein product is CSARDPGGSGVNTIYF.

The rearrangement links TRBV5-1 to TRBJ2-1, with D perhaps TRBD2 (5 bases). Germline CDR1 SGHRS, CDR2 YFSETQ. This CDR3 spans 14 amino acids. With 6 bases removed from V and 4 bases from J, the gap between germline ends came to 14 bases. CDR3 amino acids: CASNQQTGYNEQFF. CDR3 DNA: TGCGCCAGCAACCAGCAGACGGGGTACAATGAGCAGTTCTTC.

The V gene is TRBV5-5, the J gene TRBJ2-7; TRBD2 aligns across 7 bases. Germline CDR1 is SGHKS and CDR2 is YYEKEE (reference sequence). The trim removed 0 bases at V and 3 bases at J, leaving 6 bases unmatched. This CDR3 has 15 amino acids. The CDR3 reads CASSLVGTIDYEQYF. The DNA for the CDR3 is TGTGCCAGCAGCTTGGTGGGGACTATAGACTACGAGCAGTACTTC. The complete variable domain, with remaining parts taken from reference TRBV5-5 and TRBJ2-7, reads DAGVTQSPTHLIKTRGQQVTLRCSPISGHKSVSWYQQVLGQGPQFIFQYYEKEERGRGNFPDRFSARQFPNYSSELNVNALLLGDSALYLCASSLVGTIDYEQYFGPGTRLTVT.